This TCR beta chain is from a study of T cells expressing NK-cell markers. Study context: Underlying the TCR beta repertoires were sorted CD3+CD56+NKG2C+, CD3+CD56+NKG2C- and CD3+CD56-NKG2C+ T cells.

With UMIs, 5'RACE template switching was used to make TCR beta cDNA. TCRdb re-called the 5' RACE reads, yielding one record per CDR3 amino acid sequence without DNA. The sample holds over 200,000 distinct CDR3 sequences. Germline loops: CDR1 ENHRY, CDR2 SYGVKD. The CDR3 is 13 residues long. The sequence came from a young man in good health. The sample was blood T cells: a sorted CD56 or NKG2C T cell subset, CD4+ or CD8+ T cells, or bulk PBMC T cells (not recorded which). V and J are TRBV10-3 and TRBJ2-5; TCRdb calls TRBD1, which cannot be checked without DNA. CDR3 protein: CAISTGKQETQYF.